A single TCR beta chain is shown here with its context. This sample was included in a study of blood T cell repertoires in COVID-19. Study overall: Some COVID-19 samples were acute and others convalescent; all came from the United States, Italy and Spain.

Authors' processing steps: Reference gene primer amplification yielded estimated nucleated cell counts. Assay: immunoSEQ multiplex PCR; the TCRdb copy retains only in-frame clones and omits some. Clone size and the V and J calls come from that table; the DNA yielded D and trimming. The sample carries about 140,000 clones, around 90% recorded once. The germline V and J ends were trimmed by 2 bases and 2 bases, with 14 bases remaining between them. Germline V gene sequence: CDR1 SGHRS, CDR2 YFSETQ. CDR3 length equals 15 residues. The chain is built from TRBV5-1 and TRBJ2-7; D possibly corresponds to TRBD1 (6 bases). Sequencing was done on a sample of peripheral blood. The sequence was obtained from a human donor with COVID-19, enrolled during active disease. The donor label of this sample is uncertain. DNA of the CDR3: TGCGCCAGCAGCTTTGGTCAGGGGCGGCCCTACGAGCAGTACTTC. It translates to CASSFGQGRPYEQYF.